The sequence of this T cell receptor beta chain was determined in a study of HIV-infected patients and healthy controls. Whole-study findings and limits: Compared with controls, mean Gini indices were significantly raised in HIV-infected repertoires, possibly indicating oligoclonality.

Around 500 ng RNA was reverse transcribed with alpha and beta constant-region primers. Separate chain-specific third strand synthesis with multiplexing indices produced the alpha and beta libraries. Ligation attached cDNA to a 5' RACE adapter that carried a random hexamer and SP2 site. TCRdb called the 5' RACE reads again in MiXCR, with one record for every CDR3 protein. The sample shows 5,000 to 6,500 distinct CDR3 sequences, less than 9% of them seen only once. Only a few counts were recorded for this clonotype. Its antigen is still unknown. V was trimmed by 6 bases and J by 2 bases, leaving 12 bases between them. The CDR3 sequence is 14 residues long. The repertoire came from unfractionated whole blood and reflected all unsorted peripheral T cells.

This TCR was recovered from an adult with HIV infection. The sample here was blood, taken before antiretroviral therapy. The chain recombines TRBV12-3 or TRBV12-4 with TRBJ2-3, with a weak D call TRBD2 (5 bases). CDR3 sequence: CASSRAVITDTQYF. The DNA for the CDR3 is TGTGCCAGCAGCAGAGCGGTAATCACAGATACGCAGTATTTT.